The next 25 T cell receptor beta chains were all read from a single sample in a study of T cells after yellow fever vaccination. TCRdb recomputed calls from the 5' RACE reads with MiXCR, one row per CDR3 protein. The sample has about 260,000 distinct CDR3 sequences, over 10% seen once; the top ten hold around 0.55%. Sequencing was performed on CD4+ T cells sorted from PBMCs, taken 45 days after the yellow fever booster vaccination. The source is a man between 25 and 39 years old who received the YFV17D yellow fever vaccine.

This rearrangement joins TRBV12-3 or TRBV12-4 to TRBJ1-4; D call uncertain. The CDR3 contains 12 residues. V lost 5 bases and J lost 8, with 9 bases in between. The CDR3 loop reads CASSPFGEKLFF. CDR3 DNA: TGTGCCAGCAGTCCTTTCGGGGAAAAACTGTTTTTT.

This clonotype was counted a few times. The chain links TRBV7-2 to TRBJ2-2; 7 bases align to TRBD2. This CDR3 contains 14 residues. Trimming at V came to 4 bases and at J to 4 bases, leaving 3 bases not matched to a gene. Per germline, CDR1 SGHTA and CDR2 FQGNSA. The CDR3 loop is CASSWGLFTGELFF. In DNA, the CDR3 is TGTGCCAGCAGCTGGGGACTATTCACCGGGGAGCTGTTTTTT.

This clonotype has more than one count but fewer than ten. The chain recombines TRBV7-2 with TRBJ1-5; D is unresolved. V was pared by 5 bases and J by 7 bases, with 12 bases between. Germline V CDR1 and CDR2: SGHTA, FQGNSA. This CDR3 contains 13 residues. The CDR3 protein is CASSPRTHQPQHF. The CDR3 DNA follows: TGTGCCAGCAGCCCACGGACCCACCAGCCCCAGCATTTT.

This clonotype was counted only a few times. The genes are TRBV20-1 and TRBJ1-1; perhaps TRBD1 as D (6 bases). Germline loops: CDR1 DFQATT, CDR2 SNEGSKA (reference sequence). CDR3 size: 14 residues. Trimming left V 4 bases short and J 10 bases short, with 22 bases between. The CDR3 nucleotides read TGCAGTGCTATCCAAGGGGGTTCAATGAGGGGAGCTTTCTTT. Translated, it gives CSAIQGGSMRGAFF.

Worth noting for this clonotype: The junction shows a germline mismatch at one end, possibly a read error. This sequence joins TRBV7-7 and TRBJ2-3; D gene uncertain. Germline CDR1 reads SSHAT; CDR2 reads FNYEAQ (reference sequence). The length of the CDR3 is 13 residues. This CDR3 reads CDSSSTSTDTQYF. For the CDR3, the DNA is TGTGACAGCAGCTCGACTAGCACAGATACGCAGTATTTT.

The chain employs TRBV5-1 and TRBJ2-1; 8 nucleotides agree with TRBD2. This CDR3 is built from 15 residues. CDR1 and CDR2 from the germline V gene are SGHRS and YFSETQ. Trimming cost V 4 bases and J 6 bases; bases outside gene matches: 9. CDR3 in amino acids: CASSPPNSGVNEQFF. In DNA, the CDR3 is TGCGCCAGCAGCCCCCCAAATAGCGGGGTCAATGAGCAGTTCTTC. The full variable domain, completed using reference TRBV5-1 and TRBJ2-1, is KAGVTQTPRYLIKTRGQQVTLSCSPISGHRSVSWYQQTPGQGLQFLFEYFSETQRNKGNFPGRFSGRQFSNSRSEMNVSTLELGDSALYLCASSPPNSGVNEQFFGPGTRLTVL.

This clonotype was seen repeatedly, ten times or more. The chain links TRBV5-1 to TRBJ2-2; D perhaps matches TRBD1 (6 bases). V was trimmed by 0 bases and J by 1 base, leaving 7 bases between them. The CDR3 contains 15 residues. From germline, CDR1 is SGHRS and CDR2 YFSETQ. CDR3 in DNA: TGCGCCAGCAGCTTGGCGGACAGGAACACCGGGGAGCTGTTTTTT. It codes for CASSLADRNTGELFF.

This clonotype has just a few counts. This sequence joins TRBV5-1 and TRBJ2-7; 11 bases map to TRBD1. Germline CDR1 SGHRS, CDR2 YFSETQ. V was pared by 4 bases and J by 0 bases, with 6 bases of the junction left unmatched. The CDR3 runs 16 residues. For the CDR3, the DNA is TGCGCCAGCAGCATACGGACAGGGGGCGCCTCCTACGAGCAGTACTTC. It is translated as CASSIRTGGASYEQYF.

The chain carries TRBV10-3 and TRBJ2-5, with 10 bases identical to TRBD2. The V gene end was trimmed by 7 bases and the J gene end by 5 bases; junction bases not matched to a gene: 25. This CDR3 has 20 amino acids. Germline CDR1 ENHRY, CDR2 SYGVKD. The CDR3 bases are TGTGCCATCACGGCCGGACCTGAGCGGGAGGGCCCTCTGAGTACGGAGACCCAGTACTTC. Amino acids: CAITAGPEREGPLSTETQYF.

The chain links TRBV20-1 to TRBJ1-6, with D possibly matching TRBD1 (5 bases). CDR1 and CDR2 from the germline V gene are DFQATT and SNEGSKA (reference sequence). This CDR3 comprises 13 residues. The ends were cut back, 1 base at V and 10 bases at J, with 11 bases in the middle. The CDR3 sequence is CSARAPYRSPLHF. The CDR3 DNA is TGCAGTGCTAGAGCCCCCTACAGGTCACCCCTCCACTTT.

The sample holds a few counts of this clonotype. The rearrangement joins TRBV7-2 to TRBJ1-4; tentatively, D is TRBD1 (5 bases). The V and J ends lost 1 base and 7 bases respectively, with 10 bases between them. CDR1 is SGHTA and CDR2 is FQGNSA in the germline V gene. This CDR3 is 14 amino acids long. The CDR3 DNA reads TGTGCCAGCAGCTTAGGATTTCAGGGTGAAAAACTGTTTTTT. Amino acids: CASSLGFQGEKLFF. Together with reference TRBV7-2 and TRBJ1-4, the CDR3 gives the full variable domain: GAGVSQSPSNKVTEKGKDVELRCDPISGHTALYWYRQSLGQGLEFLIYFQGNSAPDKSGLPSDRFSAERTGGSVSTLTIQRTQQEDSAVYLCASSLGFQGEKLFFGSGTQLSVL.

The sample holds a few counts of this clonotype. This chain uses TRBV19 with TRBJ1-1; the D gene is possibly TRBD1 (6 bases). CDR1 is LNHDA, CDR2 SQIVND, per germline (reference sequence). Trimming pared 5 bases from V and 7 bases from J, leaving 14 bases between. The CDR3 runs to 13 residues. The CDR3 protein is CASSVTGGGEAFF. The CDR3 DNA reads TGTGCCAGTAGTGTGACAGGAGGTGGTGAAGCTTTCTTT.

In this sample, this clonotype turned up a few times. This chain connects TRBV20-1 to TRBJ2-3, with 11 bases matching TRBD2. The CDR3 spans 16 residues. Trimming at V came to 2 bases and at J to 0 bases, leaving 4 bases not matched to a gene. The germline gives CDR1 DFQATT, CDR2 SNEGSKA (reference sequence). CDR3 sequence (DNA): TGCAGTGCTAGAAAGACTAGCGGGACTAGCACAGATACGCAGTATTTT. Encoded protein: CSARKTSGTSTDTQYF.

J is TRBJ2-1 and V is TRBV4-3, with D possibly matching TRBD1 (6 bases). Trimming shortened V by 0 bases and J by 7 bases, and 22 bases separated the two germline ends. The V gene's germline CDR1 is LGHNA and CDR2 YSLEER. The CDR3 spans 18 residues. The CDR3 here is CASSQDWGPNVPVNEQFF. CDR3 sequence (DNA): TGCGCCAGCAGCCAAGATTGGGGGCCGAACGTTCCGGTGAATGAGCAGTTCTTC.

Only a few counts were recorded for this clonotype. The V gene is TRBV12-5, the J gene TRBJ2-3, with D perhaps TRBD2 (5 bases). The CDR3 has 14 amino acids. In germline, CDR1 is LGHNT, CDR2 FRNRAP. V lost 7 bases and J lost 7, with 18 bases in between. The CDR3 DNA follows: TGTGCTAGTGTCGTAGGAAGCGGTGGAAATACGCAGTATTTT. Translating gives CASVVGSGGNTQYF.

Concerning this clonotype: A much larger clone lies one base from this, so it may be a read error. This chain links TRBV29-1 with TRBJ2-3, with D possibly called TRBD1 or TRBD2 (7 bases each). This CDR3 is 14 amino acids long. Looked up from germline, CDR1 is SQVTM and CDR2 is ANQGSEA. V lost 3 bases, J lost 5 bases, and 15 bases lay in between. CDR3 loop: CSVESGRGRDTQYF. The CDR3 DNA reads TGCAGCGTTGAGTCGGGGAGGGGGCGAGATACGCAGTATTTT.

V is TRBV20-1 and J is TRBJ2-7; the D call may be TRBD1 or TRBD2 (7 bases each). The CDR3 is made up of 14 amino acids. Per the germline V gene, CDR1 is DFQATT and CDR2 is SNEGSKA (reference sequence). V gave up 3 bases and J gave up 3 bases, with 15 bases separating them. In DNA form, the CDR3 reads TGCAGTGCTAGTCTCCCAGGGGGGGGCTACGAGCAGTACTTC. Protein product: CSASLPGGGYEQYF.

The chain combines TRBV7-2 with TRBJ2-3; the D gene is possibly TRBD2 (5 bases). Germline lookup yields CDR1 SGHTA and CDR2 FQGNSA. The CDR3 is 14 residues long. Deletions cut 3 bases from V and 11 bases from J, with 18 bases between. CDR3: CASSFRDRVQRQYF. CDR3 DNA: TGTGCCAGCAGCTTTCGGGATCGGGTCCAAAGGCAGTATTTT.

Worth noting for this clonotype: One end of the junction varies from germline; a read error may be responsible. The rearrangement joins TRBV23-1 to TRBJ2-1; D is unresolved. Being an ORF, TRBV23-1 has a function that is uncertain. The CDR3 runs to 14 residues. Written as DNA, the CDR3 is TGCGCCAGCAATTCCGCGAGCTCCTACAATGAGCGGTTCTTC. Amino acid sequence: CASNSASSYNERFF.

The chain employs TRBV20-1 and TRBJ2-2; D is ambiguous. CDR3 size: 13 residues. Trimming took 5 bases from V and 1 from J, leaving 8 bases between them. Germline CDR1 DFQATT, CDR2 SNEGSKA (reference sequence). The CDR3 protein is CSARAQNTGELFF. DNA of the CDR3: TGCAGTGCTCGTGCCCAGAACACCGGGGAGCTGTTTTTT.

The rearrangement uses TRBV20-1 and TRBJ1-2; D is possibly TRBD1 (5 bases). V lost 8 bases to trimming and J lost 8 bases, with 21 bases between them. There are 13 residues in the CDR3. CDR1 and CDR2 (germline): DFQATT, SNEGSKA (reference sequence). CDR3 loop: CSTLPNGGSGYTF. The CDR3 DNA reads as TGCAGTACCTTACCCAACGGGGGATCCGGCTACACCTTC.

This clonotype was picked up a small number of times. The V and J genes are TRBV29-1 and TRBJ2-4; TRBD2 matches at 7 bases. V shed 6 bases, J shed 1 base, and the junction held 0 bases outside the gene matches. CDR3 length equals 12 residues. Germline-derived CDR1 and CDR2 are SQVTM and ANQGSEA. DNA of the CDR3: TGCAGCGTGGGGGGGGCCAAAAACATTCAGTACTTC. This gives the protein CSVGGAKNIQYF.

The chain links TRBV5-1 to TRBJ2-1; maybe TRBD2 (6 bases). The V end lost 3 bases, the J end lost 1 base, and 17 bases lay between the germline ends. There are 17 residues in the CDR3. Germline CDR1 is SGHRS and CDR2 is YFSETQ. CDR3 sequence: CASSSLATGRSYNEQFF. The CDR3 DNA is TGCGCCAGCAGCTCCCTAGCCACTGGGAGGTCCTACAATGAGCAGTTCTTC.

The J gene is TRBJ2-7, the V gene TRBV18; D perhaps matches TRBD2 (5 bases). The CDR3 extends over 14 amino acids. Trimming took 5 bases from V and 7 from J, leaving 18 bases between them. Germline CDR1 is KGHSH and CDR2 is LQKENI. The CDR3 sequence is CASSSRNGLVEQYF. CDR3 nucleotides: TGTGCCAGCTCATCTCGAAACGGACTGGTTGAGCAGTACTTC.

This clonotype came up a few times. The rearrangement links TRBV11-2 to TRBJ1-2, with D maybe TRBD1 (5 bases). Trimming stripped 5 bases from V and 5 bases from J, with 15 bases between. The CDR3 spans 14 residues. Germline V gene lookup returns CDR1 SGHAT and CDR2 FQNNGV. Written as DNA, the CDR3 is TGTGCCAGCAGCACGACGACAGTTAGGTATGGCTACACCTTC. Translation: CASSTTTVRYGYTF.